This T cell receptor (beta chain) is from a study of CD8+ T cells in alopecia areata. Indicated treatment: oral pan-JAK inhibitor, 5-10 mg twice daily. Lesional scalp punch biopsies and peripheral blood came from alopecia areata patients. RNA extraction was followed by reverse transcription into cDNA, which acted as the sequencing template. Method: immunoSEQ multiplex PCR; TCRdb's copy keeps in-frame clones and lacks some. The repertoire holds approximately 280,000 clones, with over 45% as singletons. The V gene's germline CDR1 is SGHTS and CDR2 YDEGEE. Deletions cut 4 bases from V and 0 bases from J, with 13 bases between. This CDR3 contains 15 residues.

Sequencing used CD4+ T cells sorted from blood, obtained at week 24, from a patient treated with tofacitinib. V gene TRBV5-8 combines with J gene TRBJ1-2; D ambiguous. This receptor was obtained from a human donor with alopecia areata. In DNA, the CDR3 is TGTGCCAGCAGCCTCTCCAGGAGGTCTAACTATGGCTACACCTTC. Translated, it gives CASSLSRRSNYGYTF.